This T cell receptor beta chain was captured by sequencing in a study of vaccination effects on CD4 cells after COVID-19 (dated by TCRdb to between 2021 and 2024). Notes on the research overall: Post-vaccine samples across the study were collected a median of 72 days after the second dose, with a range of 14 to 241. SARS-CoV-2 spike-specific CD4+ TCR repertoires from before and after mRNA vaccination were compared in COVID-19 convalescent patients and in infection-naive vaccine recipients. Altogether, some 11 COVID-19 convalescent patients and several SARS-CoV-2-naive healthy vaccine recipients made up the full study. Cultures from other donors in the study were sequenced using the Oncomine TCR Beta short-read assay on an Illumina iSeq 100.

V drops 0 bases and J drops 5 bases, leaving 14 bases in between. The CDR3, from cysteine to phenylalanine, totals 16 residues. CDR3 DNA only is kept here, 48 bases in frame from base 1. The germline V gene supplies CDR1 MNHEY and CDR2 SVGAGI. To identify antigen-specific CD4+ T cell clonotypes by their expansion, the ViraFEST assay first stimulated PBMC with viral peptide pools and then applied TCR sequencing. After around ten days of culture, CD4+ T cells were isolated with the EasySep CD4+ T cell isolation kit. Participants received two doses of either the BNT162b2 or the mRNA-1273 mRNA SARS-CoV-2 vaccine. Healthy vaccine recipients had no prior SARS-CoV-2 infection, confirmed by negative nucleocapsid antibodies before and after vaccination. Fewer than 2.5 million PBMC per well were cultured in IMDM with 5% human AB serum, 9 to 10 IU/ml IL-2 and gentamicin, plus 10 ug/ml peptides. On days 3 and 7, half of the culture medium was replaced with fresh IL-2-containing medium. Unless otherwise noted, each peptide stimulation condition was cultured in triplicate wells. Using Ficoll-Paque Plus gradient centrifugation, PBMC were separated from whole blood and then either used fresh or cryopreserved at -140C. The overlapping peptide pools covered the spike proteins of SARS-CoV-2 as well as those of the common cold coronaviruses HCoV-NL63, HCoV-OC43 and HCoV-229E. The QIAamp micro DNA kit was used to extract genomic DNA from the cultured CD4+ T cells.

The method behind the library was the immunoSEQ multiplex PCR assay. DNA from the cultured and isolated CD4+ T cells underwent TCR beta CDR3 sequencing. For the original study's pipeline: Non-productive TCR sequences were removed and reads were trimmed to the CDR3 region, keeping CDR3s of at least 7 amino acids. Antigen-specific clonotypes were identified with the MANAFEST web app by comparing expansion in peptide wells against reference cultures. Positive clones required FDR<0.05 expansion versus reference and all other wells, odds ratio above 5, and frequency above 0.1% in two replicate wells. Clonotypes significantly expanded in SARS-CoV-2 spike wells and in at least one common cold coronavirus spike condition were defined as cross-reactive. CDR3 similarity was assessed by Levenshtein distance using the stringdist R package, and unrooted trees were constructed with ape in R 3.6.1. Not all clones reach the TCRdb copy of this immuneACCESS table, which keeps in-frame sequences only. Checked studies attribute under half of the gap to unresolved V genes and leave the rest unexplained. That table supplies the V and J calls and clone size; D and trimming were determined from the DNA. A total of about 69,000 clones appear in this sample, 74% of them only once. The biggest ten clones account for roughly 1.6% of the sample.

Overall study results and their limits: In healthy vaccine recipients, vaccine-induced clones were almost all SARS-CoV-2 mono-reactive, with only 1 of 255 cross-reactive with common cold coronaviruses. Marked clonal contraction was observed in both infection-induced and vaccine-induced clones at late post-vaccination timepoints, consistent with waning T cell responses. The study was limited by a small number of convalescent patients, and early post-infection timepoints were lacking.

On this clone itself: No antigen is known for it. No much larger clone exists at a distance of one base, and base qualities are not known.

The sequence derives from a human donor who received a COVID-19 vaccine. The rearranged chain carries TRBV6-5 and TRBJ2-1, with TRBD1 perhaps the D gene, on 5 matching bases. The input for sequencing was CD4+ T cells from PBMCs cultured with HCoV-229E spike peptides, taken after COVID-19 vaccination. The cell subset or site label on this specimen signifies: HCoV-229E spike overlapping peptide pool stimulation. The encoded CDR3 is CASSYSGQGRNNEQFF. In nucleotide form, the sequence is TGTGCCAGCAGTTACTCGGGTCAGGGAAGGAACAATGAGCAGTTCTTC.